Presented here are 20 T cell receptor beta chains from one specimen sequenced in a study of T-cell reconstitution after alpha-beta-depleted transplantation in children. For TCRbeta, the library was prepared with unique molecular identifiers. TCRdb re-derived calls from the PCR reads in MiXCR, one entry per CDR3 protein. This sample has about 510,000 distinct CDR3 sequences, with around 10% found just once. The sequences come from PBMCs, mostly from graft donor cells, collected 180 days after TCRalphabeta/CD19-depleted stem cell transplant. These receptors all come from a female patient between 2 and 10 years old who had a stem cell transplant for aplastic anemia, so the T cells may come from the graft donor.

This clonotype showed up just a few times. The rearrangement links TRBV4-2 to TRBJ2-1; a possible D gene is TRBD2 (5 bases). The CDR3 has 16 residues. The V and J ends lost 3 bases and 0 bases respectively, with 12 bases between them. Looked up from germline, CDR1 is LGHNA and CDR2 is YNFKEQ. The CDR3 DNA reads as TGTGCCAGCAGCCATGGCAAGGAGGTCTCCTACAATGAGCAGTTCTTC. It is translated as CASSHGKEVSYNEQFF.

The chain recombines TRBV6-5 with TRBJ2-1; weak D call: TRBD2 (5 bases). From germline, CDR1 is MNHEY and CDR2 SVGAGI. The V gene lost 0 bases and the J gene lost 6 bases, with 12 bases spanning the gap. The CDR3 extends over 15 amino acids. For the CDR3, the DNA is TGTGCCAGCAGTTACTCGTACCTCGCGGGCAATGAGCAGTTCTTC. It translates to CASSYSYLAGNEQFF.

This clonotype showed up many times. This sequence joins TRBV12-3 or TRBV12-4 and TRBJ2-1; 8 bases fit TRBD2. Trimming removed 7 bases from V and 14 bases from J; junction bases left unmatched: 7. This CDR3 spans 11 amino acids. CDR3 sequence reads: CASTPGGGKFF. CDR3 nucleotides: TGTGCCAGCACCCCCGGCGGGGGGAAGTTCTTC.

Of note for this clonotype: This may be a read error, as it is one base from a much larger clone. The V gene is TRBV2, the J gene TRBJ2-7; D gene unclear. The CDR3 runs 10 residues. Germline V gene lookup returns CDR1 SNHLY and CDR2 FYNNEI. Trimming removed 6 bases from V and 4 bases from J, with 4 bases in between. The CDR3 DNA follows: TGTGCCAGCAGCGCTTACGAGCAGTACGTC. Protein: CASSAYEQYV.

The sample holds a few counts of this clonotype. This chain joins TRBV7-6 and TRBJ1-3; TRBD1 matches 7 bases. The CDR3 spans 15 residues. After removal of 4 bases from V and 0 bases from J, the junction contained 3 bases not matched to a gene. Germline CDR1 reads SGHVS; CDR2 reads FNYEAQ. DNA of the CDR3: TGTGCCAGCAGCTGGGACAGACGCTCTGGAAACACCATATATTTT. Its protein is CASSWDRRSGNTIYF. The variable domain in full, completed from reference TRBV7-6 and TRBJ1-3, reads GAGVSQSPRYKVTKRGQDVALRCDPISGHVSLYWYRQALGQGPEFLTYFNYEAQQDKSGLPNDRFSAERPEGSISTLTIQRTEQRDSAMYRCASSWDRRSGNTIYFGEGSWLTVV.

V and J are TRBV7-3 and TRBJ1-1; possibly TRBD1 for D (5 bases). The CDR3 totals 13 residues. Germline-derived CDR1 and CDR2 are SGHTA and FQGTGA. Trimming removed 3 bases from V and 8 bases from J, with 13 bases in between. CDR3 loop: CASSFSPRQEAFF. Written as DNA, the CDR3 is TGTGCCAGCAGCTTTTCCCCGAGACAGGAAGCTTTCTTT.

The CDR3, as DNA: TGTGCCAGCAGCCAAGCGTCCTCACAAGGGCAGTTCTTC. Its protein product is CASSQASSQGQFF. This sequence joins TRBV3-1 and TRBJ2-1; D is uncertain. V was clipped by 1 base and J by 12 bases, with 13 bases between them. Germline loops: CDR1 LGHDT, CDR2 YNNKEL (reference sequence). The CDR3 runs to 13 residues.

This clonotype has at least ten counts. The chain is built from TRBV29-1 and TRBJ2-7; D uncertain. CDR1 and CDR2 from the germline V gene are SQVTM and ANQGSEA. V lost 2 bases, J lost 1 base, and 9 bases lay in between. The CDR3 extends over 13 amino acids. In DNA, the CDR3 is TGCAGCGTTGAATTCGGGTCTTCCTACGAGCAGTACTTC. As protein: CSVEFGSSYEQYF.

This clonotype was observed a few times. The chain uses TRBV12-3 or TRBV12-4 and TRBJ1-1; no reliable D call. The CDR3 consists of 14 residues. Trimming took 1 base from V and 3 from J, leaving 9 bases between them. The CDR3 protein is CASSLVSLDTEAFF. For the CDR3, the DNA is TGTGCCAGCAGTTTAGTATCTCTAGACACTGAAGCTTTCTTT.

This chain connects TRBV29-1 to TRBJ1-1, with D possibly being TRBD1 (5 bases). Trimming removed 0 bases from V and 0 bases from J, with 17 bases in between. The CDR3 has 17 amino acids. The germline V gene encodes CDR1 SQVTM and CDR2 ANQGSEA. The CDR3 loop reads CSVEDGGGGVVNTEAFF. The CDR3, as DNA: TGCAGCGTTGAAGATGGTGGGGGAGGTGTGGTGAACACTGAAGCTTTCTTT.

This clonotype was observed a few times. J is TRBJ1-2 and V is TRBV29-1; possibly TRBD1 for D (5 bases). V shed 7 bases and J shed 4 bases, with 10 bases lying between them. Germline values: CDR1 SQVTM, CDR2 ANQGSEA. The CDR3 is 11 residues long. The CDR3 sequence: CSDGGGYGYTF. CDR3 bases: TGCAGCGACGGGGGGGGCTATGGCTACACCTTC.

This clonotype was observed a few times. The CDR3 protein is CASSFYGRAQETQYF. The CDR3 DNA follows: TGTGCCAGCAGCTTTTACGGGAGGGCACAAGAGACCCAGTACTTC. V is TRBV5-6 and J is TRBJ2-5, with 8 bases fitting TRBD2. CDR1 and CDR2 (germline): SGHDT, YYEEEE. CDR3 length equals 15 residues. V lost 2 bases and J lost 2; bases outside the gene matches: 5.

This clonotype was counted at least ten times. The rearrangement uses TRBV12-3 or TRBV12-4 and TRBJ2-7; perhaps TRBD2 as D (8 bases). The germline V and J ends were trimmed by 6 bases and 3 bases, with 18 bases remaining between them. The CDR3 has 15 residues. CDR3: CASSPSGGGIYEQYF. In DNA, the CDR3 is TGTGCCAGCAGCCCCTCGGGAGGGGGCATCTACGAGCAGTACTTC.

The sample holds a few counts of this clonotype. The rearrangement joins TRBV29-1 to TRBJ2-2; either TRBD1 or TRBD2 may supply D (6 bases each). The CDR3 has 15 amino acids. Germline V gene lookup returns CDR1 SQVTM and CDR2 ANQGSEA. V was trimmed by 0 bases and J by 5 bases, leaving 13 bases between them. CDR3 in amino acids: CSVEDNTGRTGELFF. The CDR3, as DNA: TGCAGCGTTGAAGATAATACAGGGAGGACCGGGGAGCTGTTTTTT.

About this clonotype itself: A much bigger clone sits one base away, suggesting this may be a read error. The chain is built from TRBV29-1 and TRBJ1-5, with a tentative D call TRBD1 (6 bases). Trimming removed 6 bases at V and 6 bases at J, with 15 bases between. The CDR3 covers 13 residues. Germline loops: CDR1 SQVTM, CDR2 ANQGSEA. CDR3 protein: CSVGPGESQPQHF. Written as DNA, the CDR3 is TGCAGCGTGGGGCCAGGGGAAAGTCAGCCCCAGCATTTT.

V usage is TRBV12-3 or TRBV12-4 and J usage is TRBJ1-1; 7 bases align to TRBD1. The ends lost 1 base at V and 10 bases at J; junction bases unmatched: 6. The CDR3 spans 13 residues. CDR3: CASSLDRGLVAFF. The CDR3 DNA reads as TGTGCCAGCAGTTTAGACAGGGGTTTAGTAGCTTTCTTT.

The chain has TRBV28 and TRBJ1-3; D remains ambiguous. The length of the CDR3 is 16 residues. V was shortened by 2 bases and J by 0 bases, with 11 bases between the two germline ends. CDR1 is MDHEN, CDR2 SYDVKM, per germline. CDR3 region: CASSLTAWTSGNTIYF. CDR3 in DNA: TGTGCCAGCAGTTTAACGGCCTGGACCTCTGGAAACACCATATATTTT.

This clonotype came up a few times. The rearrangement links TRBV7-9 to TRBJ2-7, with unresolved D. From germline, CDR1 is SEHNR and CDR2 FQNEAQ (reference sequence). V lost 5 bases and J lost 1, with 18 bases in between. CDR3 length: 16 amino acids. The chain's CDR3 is CASSPQLGSASYEQYF. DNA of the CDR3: TGTGCCAGCAGCCCCCAACTGGGGTCAGCTTCCTACGAGCAGTACTTC.

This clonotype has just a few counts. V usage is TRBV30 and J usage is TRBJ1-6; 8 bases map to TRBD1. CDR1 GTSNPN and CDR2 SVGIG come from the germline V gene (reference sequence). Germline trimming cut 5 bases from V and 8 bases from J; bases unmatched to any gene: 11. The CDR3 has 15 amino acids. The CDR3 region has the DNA TGTGCCTGGCGCCCCGGACAGGGAAGATATTCACCCCTCCACTTT. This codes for CAWRPGQGRYSPLHF.

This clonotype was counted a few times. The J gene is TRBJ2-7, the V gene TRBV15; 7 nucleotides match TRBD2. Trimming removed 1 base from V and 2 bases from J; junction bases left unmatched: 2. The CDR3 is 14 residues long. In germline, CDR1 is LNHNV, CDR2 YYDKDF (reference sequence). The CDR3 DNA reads TGTGCCACCAGCAGAGGGGCGGGGGCCTACGAGCAGTACGTC. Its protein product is CATSRGAGAYEQYV.